Included here is one TCR beta chain sequence, with context. Its cognate antigen is unknown. This record belongs to a study of blood T cells in healthy people across ages. General study findings and limits: More naive CD4+ cells and higher diversity were found in long-lived than in aged donors. Diversity estimated from one million T cells was considered an underestimate.

Per germline, CDR1 SGHTA and CDR2 FQGNSA. This CDR3 spans 15 amino acids. Trimming removed 5 bases at V and 7 bases at J, with 18 bases between. Alongside a J-beta primer mix, a sample-barcoded 5' primer served in a second PCR lasting about 7 to 11 cycles. TCRdb processed the 5' RACE reads anew with MiXCR; each CDR3 protein has one entry. The table includes over 1,200,000 distinct CDR3 sequences, roughly 60% detected once. The sample consisted of blood. The sequence derives from a man aged 18 to 29 in good health. This chain links TRBV7-2 with TRBJ2-1; D ambiguous. The CDR3 sequence: CASSRPLTELNEQFF. The CDR3 nucleotides are TGTGCCAGCAGCCGCCCCTTGACCGAGTTGAATGAGCAGTTCTTC. The variable domain in full, with the rest retrieved from reference TRBV7-2 and TRBJ2-1, is GAGVSQSPSNKVTEKGKDVELRCDPISGHTALYWYRQSLGQGLEFLIYFQGNSAPDKSGLPSDRFSAERTGGSVSTLTIQRTQQEDSAVYLCASSRPLTELNEQFFGPGTRLTVL.